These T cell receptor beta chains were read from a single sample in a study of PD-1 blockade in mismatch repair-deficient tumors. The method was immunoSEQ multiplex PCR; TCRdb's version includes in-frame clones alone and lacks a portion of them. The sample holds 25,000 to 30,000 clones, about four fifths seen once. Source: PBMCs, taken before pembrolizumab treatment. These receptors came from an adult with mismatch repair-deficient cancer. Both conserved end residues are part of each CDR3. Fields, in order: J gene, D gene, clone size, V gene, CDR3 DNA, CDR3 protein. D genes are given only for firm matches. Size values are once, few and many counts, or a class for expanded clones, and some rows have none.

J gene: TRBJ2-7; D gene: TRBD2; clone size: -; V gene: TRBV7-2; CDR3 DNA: TGTGCCAGCAGCCCCGGCGGGGCGGGGGACTACGAGCAGTACTTC; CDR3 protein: CASSPGGAGDYEQYF
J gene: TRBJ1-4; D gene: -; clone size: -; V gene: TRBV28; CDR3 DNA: TGTGCGCATCGAGGTGCAACTAATGAAAAACTGTTTTTT; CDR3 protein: CAHRGATNEKLFF
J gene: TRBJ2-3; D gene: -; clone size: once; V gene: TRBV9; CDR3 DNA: TGTGCCAGCAGCGTAGGGCTAGTTGGCACAGATACGCAGTATTTT; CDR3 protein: CASSVGLVGTDTQYF
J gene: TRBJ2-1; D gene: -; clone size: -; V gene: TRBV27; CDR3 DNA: TGTGCCAGCAGTAATGGAGACCCAAATTCCTACAATGAGCAGTTCTTC; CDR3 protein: CASSNGDPNSYNEQFF
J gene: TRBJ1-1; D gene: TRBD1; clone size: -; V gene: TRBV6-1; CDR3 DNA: TGTGCCAGCAGTGAAAACAGGGGGCGCGGCACTGAAGCTTTCTTT; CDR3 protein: CASSENRGRGTEAFF
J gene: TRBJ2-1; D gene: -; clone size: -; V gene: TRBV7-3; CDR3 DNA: TGTGCCAGCAGCTTAGGGCTGAACAATGAGCAGTTCTTC; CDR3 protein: CASSLGLNNEQFF
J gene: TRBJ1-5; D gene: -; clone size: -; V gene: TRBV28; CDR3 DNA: TGTGCCAGCCAGTCGAACAATCAGCCCCAGCATTTT; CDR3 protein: CASQSNNQPQHF
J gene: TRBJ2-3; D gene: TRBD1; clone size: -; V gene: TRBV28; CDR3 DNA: TGTGCCAGCAGTTTATCGGGACAGGGGGCGAAAAATACGCAGTATTTT; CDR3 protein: CASSLSGQGAKNTQYF
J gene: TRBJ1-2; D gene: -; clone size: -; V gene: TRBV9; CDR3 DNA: TGTGCCAGCAGCGCCTGGGGCAGCCTTAACTATGGCTACACCTTC; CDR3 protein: CASSAWGSLNYGYTF
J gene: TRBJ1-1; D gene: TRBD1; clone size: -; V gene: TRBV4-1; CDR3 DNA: TGCGCCAGCAGCCTGACAGGGTTGGTATCGAACACTGAAGCTTTCTTT; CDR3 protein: CASSLTGLVSNTEAFF
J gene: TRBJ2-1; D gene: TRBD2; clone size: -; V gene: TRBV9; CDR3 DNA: TGTGCCAGCAGCCTTAGCGGGAGGGTCAATGAGCAGTTCTTC; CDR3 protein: CASSLSGRVNEQFF
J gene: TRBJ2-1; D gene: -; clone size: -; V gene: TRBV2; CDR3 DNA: TGTGCCAGCAGTGCCCTCTCCTACAATGAGCAGTTCTTC; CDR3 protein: CASSALSYNEQFF
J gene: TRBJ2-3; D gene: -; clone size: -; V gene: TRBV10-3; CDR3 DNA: TGTGCCATCAGCGACTCTAGCGATACGCAGTATTTT; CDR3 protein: CAISDSSDTQYF
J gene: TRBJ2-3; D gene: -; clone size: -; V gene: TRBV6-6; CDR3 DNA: TGTGCCACCATGATCCGCGGAGGTGCAGATACGCAGTATTTT; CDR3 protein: CATMIRGGADTQYF
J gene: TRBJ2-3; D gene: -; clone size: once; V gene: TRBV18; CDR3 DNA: TGTGCCAGCTCACCACCGGCAGGCCAACCCACAGATACGCAGTATTTT; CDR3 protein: CASSPPAGQPTDTQYF
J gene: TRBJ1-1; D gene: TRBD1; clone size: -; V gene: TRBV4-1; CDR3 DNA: TGCGCCAGCAGCGGTTGGGGACAGGGTTATTCGGACACTGAAGCTTTCTTT; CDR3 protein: CASSGWGQGYSDTEAFF
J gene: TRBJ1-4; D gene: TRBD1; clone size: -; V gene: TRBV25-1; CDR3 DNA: TGTGCCAGCAGTGATCCCAGGGGGACCGGTGAAAAACTGTTTTTT; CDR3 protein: CASSDPRGTGEKLFF
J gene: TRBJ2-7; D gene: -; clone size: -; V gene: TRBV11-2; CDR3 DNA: TGTGCCAGCAGCTTAGACCCAGGGGTTACCTACGAGCAGTACTTC; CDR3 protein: CASSLDPGVTYEQYF
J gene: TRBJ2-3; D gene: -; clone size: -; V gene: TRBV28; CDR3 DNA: TGTGCCAGCAGTCCCAATAGAGGTCTACCAGATACGCAGTATTTT; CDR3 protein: CASSPNRGLPDTQYF
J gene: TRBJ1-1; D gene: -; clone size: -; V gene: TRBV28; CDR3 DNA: TGTGCCAGCAGTTCCCCACTGGGGCCTCTAAACACTGAAGCTTTCTTT; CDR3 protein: CASSSPLGPLNTEAFF
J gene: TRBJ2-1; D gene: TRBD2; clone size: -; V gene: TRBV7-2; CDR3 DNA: TGTGCCAGCAGCTTACCGGGGGGGTCGGGCGGACTCAATGAGCAGTTCTTC; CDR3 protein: CASSLPGGSGGLNEQFF
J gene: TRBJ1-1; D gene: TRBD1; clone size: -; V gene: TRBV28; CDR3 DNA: TGTGCCAGCAGTCCTCGTCTGACAGGGGTGAGGACTGAAGCTTTCTTT; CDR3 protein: CASSPRLTGVRTEAFF
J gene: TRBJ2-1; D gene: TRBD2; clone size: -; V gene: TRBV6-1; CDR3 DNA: TGTGCCAGCAGTGTGGGAGGGAGCTACAATGAGCAGTTCTTC; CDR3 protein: CASSVGGSYNEQFF
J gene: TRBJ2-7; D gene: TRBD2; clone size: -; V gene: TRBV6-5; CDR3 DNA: TGTGCCAGCGTCTTGATAGCGGGAGGGGCCTACGAGCAGTACTTC; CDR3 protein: CASVLIAGGAYEQYF
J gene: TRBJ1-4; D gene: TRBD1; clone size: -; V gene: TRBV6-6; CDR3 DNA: TGTGCCAGCGATCCAGGGGGCGGTTTCACTAATGAAAAACTGTTTTTT; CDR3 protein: CASDPGGGFTNEKLFF
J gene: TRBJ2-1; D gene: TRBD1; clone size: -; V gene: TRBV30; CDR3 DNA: TGTGCCTGGGACAGGGGGCAGAATTATGAGCAGTTCTTC; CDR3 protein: CAWDRGQNYEQFF
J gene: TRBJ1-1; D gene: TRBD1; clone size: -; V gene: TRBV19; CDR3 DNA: TGTGCCAGTACGCAGGGGGCCCTGTACACTGAAGCTTTCTTT; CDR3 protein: CASTQGALYTEAFF
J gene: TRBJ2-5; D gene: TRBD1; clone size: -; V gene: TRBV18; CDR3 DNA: TGTGCCAGCTCACCAGGACAGGGTAGGGAGACCCAGTACTTC; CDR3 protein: CASSPGQGRETQYF
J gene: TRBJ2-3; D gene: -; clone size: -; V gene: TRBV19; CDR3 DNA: TGTGCCAGTAGAAGTCTCACAGGCGTTGTCACAGATACGCAGTATTTT; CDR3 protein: CASRSLTGVVTDTQYF
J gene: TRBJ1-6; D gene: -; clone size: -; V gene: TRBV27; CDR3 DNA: TGTGCCAGCAGTTTGAGGGAGAGGCGTTCACCCCTCCACTTT; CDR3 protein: CASSLRERRSPLHF
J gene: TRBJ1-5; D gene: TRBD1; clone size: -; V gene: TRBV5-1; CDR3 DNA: TGCGCCAGCAGCAAGGGGGCCAATCAGCCCCAGCATTTT; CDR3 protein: CASSKGANQPQHF
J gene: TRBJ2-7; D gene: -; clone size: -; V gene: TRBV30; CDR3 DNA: TGTGCCAGCTGGAGGGAGGCCCCACCCTACGAGCAGTACTTC; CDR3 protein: CASWREAPPYEQYF
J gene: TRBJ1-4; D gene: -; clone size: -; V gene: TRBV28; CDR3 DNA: TGTGCCAGCAGTTTAGGGGGCCTCCCAACTAATGAAAAACTGTTTTTT; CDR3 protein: CASSLGGLPTNEKLFF
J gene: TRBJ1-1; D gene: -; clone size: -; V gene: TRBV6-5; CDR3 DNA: TGTGCCAGCAGTTACAGGGGGGGCACTGAAGCTTTCTTT; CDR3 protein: CASSYRGGTEAFF
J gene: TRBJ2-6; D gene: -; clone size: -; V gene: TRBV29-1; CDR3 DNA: TGCAGCGTCCCGGGTCGTACGGGCAACGTCCTGACTTTC; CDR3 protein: CSVPGRTGNVLTF
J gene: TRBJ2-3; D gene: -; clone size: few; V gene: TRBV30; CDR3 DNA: TGTGCCTGGAAGCCTTTCACAGATACGCAGTATTTT; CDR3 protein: CAWKPFTDTQYF
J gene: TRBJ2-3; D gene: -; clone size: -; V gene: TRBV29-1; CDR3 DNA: TGCAGCACTTCGCAAGGGGGACCCACAGATACGCAGTATTTT; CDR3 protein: CSTSQGGPTDTQYF
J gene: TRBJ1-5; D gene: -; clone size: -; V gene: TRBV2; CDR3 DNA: TGTGCCAGCACGAGGAGGGGGGGCGAGGGCAATCAGCCCCAGCATTTT; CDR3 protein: CASTRRGGEGNQPQHF
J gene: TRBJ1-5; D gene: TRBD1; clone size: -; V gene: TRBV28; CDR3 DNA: TGTGCCAGCAGGCCAGGACAGGGGGGACAGCCCCAGCATTTT; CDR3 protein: CASRPGQGGQPQHF
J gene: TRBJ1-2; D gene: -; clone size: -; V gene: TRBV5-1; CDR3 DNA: TGCGCCAGCAGCTTAGGGGGAGCTAACTATGGCTACACCTTC; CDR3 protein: CASSLGGANYGYTF
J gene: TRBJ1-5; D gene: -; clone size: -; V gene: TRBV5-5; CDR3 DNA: TGTGCCAGCAGCTTGGAACGACAGGCAGGCCAGCCCCAGCATTTT; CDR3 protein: CASSLERQAGQPQHF
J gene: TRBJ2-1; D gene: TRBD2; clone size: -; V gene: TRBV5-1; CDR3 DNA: TGCGCCAGCGGAATTAGCGGGAGCTCCTACAATGAGCAGTTCTTC; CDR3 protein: CASGISGSSYNEQFF
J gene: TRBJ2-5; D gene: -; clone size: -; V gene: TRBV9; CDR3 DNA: TGTGCCAGCAGCGTAGTGGGCCTGACGCGAGAGACCCAGTACTTC; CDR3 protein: CASSVVGLTRETQYF
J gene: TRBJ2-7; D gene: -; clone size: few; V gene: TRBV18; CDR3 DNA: TGTGCCAGCTCGACAGGGAGCGGGCAGTACGAGCAGTACTTC; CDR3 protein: CASSTGSGQYEQYF
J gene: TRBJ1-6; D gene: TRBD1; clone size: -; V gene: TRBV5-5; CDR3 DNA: TGTGCCAGCAGCTGGGCCGGGACAGGGGATTCACCCCTCCACTTT; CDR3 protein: CASSWAGTGDSPLHF
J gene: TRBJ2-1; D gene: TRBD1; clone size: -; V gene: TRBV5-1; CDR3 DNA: TGCGCCAGCAGCTTTGATCCGGGACAGGGGTACAATGAGCAGTTCTTC; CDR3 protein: CASSFDPGQGYNEQFF
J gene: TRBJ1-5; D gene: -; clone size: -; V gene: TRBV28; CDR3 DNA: TGTGCCAGCAGCCAGGGAAGGCAGAATCAGCCCCAGCATTTT; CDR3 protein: CASSQGRQNQPQHF
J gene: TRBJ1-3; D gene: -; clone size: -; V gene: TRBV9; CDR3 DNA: TGTGCCAGCCGGGGAAGTGGAAACACCATATATTTT; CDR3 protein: CASRGSGNTIYF
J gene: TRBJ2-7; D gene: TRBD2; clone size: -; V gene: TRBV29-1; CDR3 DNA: TGCAGCGTTGGTCTCCCGGGAGGCGAGCAGTACTTC; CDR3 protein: CSVGLPGGEQYF
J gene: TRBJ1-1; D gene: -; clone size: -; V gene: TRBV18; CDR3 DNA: TGTGCCAGCTCACCCACAGGGATGAACACTGAAGCTTTCTTT; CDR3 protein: CASSPTGMNTEAFF
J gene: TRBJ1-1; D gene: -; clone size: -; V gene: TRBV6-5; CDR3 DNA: TGTGCCAGCAAACGCCGGGGGTTGAACACTGAAGCTTTCTTT; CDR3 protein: CASKRRGLNTEAFF
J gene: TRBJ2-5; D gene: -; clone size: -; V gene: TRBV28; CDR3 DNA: TGTGCCAGCAGTTTTGAACAGGTTGGCGAGACCCAGTACTTC; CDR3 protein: CASSFEQVGETQYF
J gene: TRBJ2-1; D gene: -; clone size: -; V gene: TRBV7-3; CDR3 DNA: TGTGCCAGCAGCTTATCCGGCGGTTCCTACAATGAGCAGTTCTTC; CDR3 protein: CASSLSGGSYNEQFF
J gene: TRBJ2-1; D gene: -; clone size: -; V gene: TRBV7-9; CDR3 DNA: TGTGCCAGCAGCCCGCCGGACGGGAGACTTCTTTACAATGAGCAGTTCTTC; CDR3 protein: CASSPPDGRLLYNEQFF
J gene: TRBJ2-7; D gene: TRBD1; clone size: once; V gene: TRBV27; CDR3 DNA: TGTGCCAGCAGGCTTAGACAGGGACCCTACGAGCAGTACTTC; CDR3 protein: CASRLRQGPYEQYF
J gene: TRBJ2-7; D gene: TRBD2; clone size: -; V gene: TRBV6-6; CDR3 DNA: TGTGCCAGCAGTTACAGAGCGGGAGGGACCTACGAGCAGTACTTC; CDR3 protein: CASSYRAGGTYEQYF